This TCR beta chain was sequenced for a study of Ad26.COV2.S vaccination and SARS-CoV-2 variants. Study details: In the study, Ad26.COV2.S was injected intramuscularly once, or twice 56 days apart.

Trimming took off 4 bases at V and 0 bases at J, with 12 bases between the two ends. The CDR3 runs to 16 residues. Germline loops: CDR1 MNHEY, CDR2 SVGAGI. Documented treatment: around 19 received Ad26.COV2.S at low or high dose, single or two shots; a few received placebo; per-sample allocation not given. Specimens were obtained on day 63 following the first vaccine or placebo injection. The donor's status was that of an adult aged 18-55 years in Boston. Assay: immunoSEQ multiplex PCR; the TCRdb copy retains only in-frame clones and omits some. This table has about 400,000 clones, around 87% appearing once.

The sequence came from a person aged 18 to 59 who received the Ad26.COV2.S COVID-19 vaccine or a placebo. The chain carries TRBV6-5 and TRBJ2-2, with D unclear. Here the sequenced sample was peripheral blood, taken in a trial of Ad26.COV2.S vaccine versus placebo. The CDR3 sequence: CASSSPNFANTGELFF. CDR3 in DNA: TGTGCCAGCAGTTCCCCTAACTTCGCGAACACCGGGGAGCTGTTTTTT.